This entry is about one T cell receptor beta chain. The antigen is not known. The sample belongs to a study of identical twins. Deletions cut 7 bases from V and 1 base from J, with 14 bases between. Germline-derived CDR1 and CDR2 are SGHRS and YFSETQ. This CDR3 has 14 residues. TCRdb independently ran MiXCR on the 5' RACE reads; one entry per CDR3 protein. This table has a few hundred thousand distinct CDR3 sequences, approximately 8.7% appearing once. Notes on the study in general: These conclusions were based on statistical analysis (cross-sectional, not following the same donors).

The rearrangement joins TRBV5-1 to TRBJ2-5; D might be TRBD2 (5 bases). The clonotype was recovered from a woman in her 50s in good health. The sample comprised naive T cells sorted from blood. CDR3 sequence (DNA): TGCGCCAGCCGGAACTTAGGAGGCCAAGAGACCCAGTACTTC. Protein: CASRNLGGQETQYF. Combining the CDR3 with reference TRBV5-1 and TRBJ2-5 gives the whole variable domain KAGVTQTPRYLIKTRGQQVTLSCSPISGHRSVSWYQQTPGQGLQFLFEYFSETQRNKGNFPGRFSGRQFSNSRSEMNVSTLELGDSALYLCASRNLGGQETQYFGPGTRLLVL.